These T cell receptor beta chains were read from a single sample in a study of control samples from healthy donors and cancer patients. Measured with immunoSEQ multiplex PCR; TCRdb has only the in-frame clones, and not every one. The table lists roughly 63,000 clones, about 90% of them singletons, with less than 7% in the top ten. Sequencing input: PBMCs. Receptor source: a man aged 55 to 69 with colorectal cancer. Both conserved end residues are part of each CDR3. D genes are given only for firm matches. Part of the rows lack a size; the others show once, few, many or a class for expanded clones.

clone_size: .
d_call: .
v_call: TRBV6-2/TRBV6-3
j_call: TRBJ2-5
cdr3_nt: TGTGCCAGCAGTTACGTAGGTGTTAGCGGCGAGACCCAGTACTTC
cdr3_aa: CASSYVGVSGETQYF

clone_size: .
d_call: .
v_call: TRBV18
j_call: TRBJ1-4
cdr3_nt: TGTGCCAGCTCACCACCAGGGGAAAGGGAAAAACTGTTTTTT
cdr3_aa: CASSPPGEREKLFF

clone_size: .
d_call: .
v_call: TRBV10-3
j_call: TRBJ2-2
cdr3_nt: TGTGCCATCAGTGAGAGGGGGGTAGGGGCCGGGGAGCTGTTTTTT
cdr3_aa: CAISERGVGAGELFF

clone_size: .
d_call: .
v_call: TRBV5-1
j_call: TRBJ2-5
cdr3_nt: TGCGCCAGCAGCCGCCGGGACTCCATCCAAGAGACCCAGTACTTC
cdr3_aa: CASSRRDSIQETQYF

clone_size: .
d_call: .
v_call: TRBV5-6
j_call: TRBJ2-7
cdr3_nt: TGTGCCAGCACCCTATTGGGGCCGGGCCACGAGCAGTACTTC
cdr3_aa: CASTLLGPGHEQYF

clone_size: few
d_call: .
v_call: TRBV10-3
j_call: TRBJ2-7
cdr3_nt: TGTGCCATCAGGCGGCAGGGCCACGGCTACGAGCAGTACTTC
cdr3_aa: CAIRRQGHGYEQYF

clone_size: once
d_call: TRBD1
v_call: TRBV30
j_call: TRBJ1-2
cdr3_nt: TGTGCCTGGGGGACAGGGGTCCGTAACTATGGCTACACCTTC
cdr3_aa: CAWGTGVRNYGYTF

clone_size: .
d_call: TRBD1
v_call: TRBV6-5
j_call: TRBJ2-7
cdr3_nt: TGTGCCAGCAGCTCGGGACAGTCCGGCGAGCAGTACTTC
cdr3_aa: CASSSGQSGEQYF

clone_size: once
d_call: .
v_call: TRBV6-2/TRBV6-3
j_call: TRBJ2-5
cdr3_nt: TGTGCCAGCAGTGTTCTCGGGGGAACGCTCCAAGAGACCCAGTACTTC
cdr3_aa: CASSVLGGTLQETQYF

clone_size: .
d_call: .
v_call: TRBV27
j_call: TRBJ2-3
cdr3_nt: TGTGCCAGCAGTTCCAGGGGAGATACGCAGTATTTT
cdr3_aa: CASSSRGDTQYF

clone_size: .
d_call: .
v_call: TRBV7-9
j_call: TRBJ2-3
cdr3_nt: TGTGCCGGTGGCAGAAGCACAGATACGCAGTATTTT
cdr3_aa: CAGGRSTDTQYF

clone_size: .
d_call: .
v_call: TRBV7-2
j_call: TRBJ1-2
cdr3_nt: TGTGCCAGCAGCTTGGAGCAGGGTGGTAACTATGGCTACACCTTC
cdr3_aa: CASSLEQGGNYGYTF

clone_size: .
d_call: .
v_call: TRBV12-3/TRBV12-4
j_call: TRBJ2-7
cdr3_nt: TGTGCCAGCAGTTTAAGCGAGCAGTACTTC
cdr3_aa: CASSLSEQYF

clone_size: .
d_call: .
v_call: TRBV6-5
j_call: TRBJ1-1
cdr3_nt: TGTGCCAGCAGCCGTCTTGGGGGCACTGAAGCTTTCTTT
cdr3_aa: CASSRLGGTEAFF

clone_size: .
d_call: .
v_call: TRBV11-3
j_call: TRBJ2-7
cdr3_nt: TGTGCCAGCAGCCCGGGTCGCGGGGCGACCTCCTACGAGCAGTACTTC
cdr3_aa: CASSPGRGATSYEQYF

clone_size: .
d_call: TRBD1
v_call: TRBV6-1
j_call: TRBJ1-6
cdr3_nt: TGTGCCAGCAGTGATAGGACAGGGAATCTCCTCCACTTT
cdr3_aa: CASSDRTGNLLHF

clone_size: .
d_call: .
v_call: TRBV28
j_call: TRBJ1-4
cdr3_nt: TGTGCCAGCTCCTTGGCTGGCAGACTTAATGAAAAACTGTTTTTT
cdr3_aa: CASSLAGRLNEKLFF

clone_size: .
d_call: .
v_call: TRBV5-1
j_call: TRBJ1-2
cdr3_nt: TGCGCCAGCAGCTTGGCCAGGCAGGGCGGCGGCTACACCTTC
cdr3_aa: CASSLARQGGGYTF

clone_size: .
d_call: TRBD2
v_call: TRBV13
j_call: TRBJ2-7
cdr3_nt: TGTGCCAGCAGCCACCCCAAGGGGGCTAGCGGGGGGAAAGACGAGCAGTACTTC
cdr3_aa: CASSHPKGASGGKDEQYF

clone_size: .
d_call: .
v_call: TRBV18
j_call: TRBJ2-1
cdr3_nt: TGTGCCAGCTCCAGGCCCTTGAGCTCCTACAATGAGCAGTTCTTC
cdr3_aa: CASSRPLSSYNEQFF

clone_size: .
d_call: .
v_call: TRBV7-8
j_call: TRBJ1-5
cdr3_nt: TGTGCCAGCGCACCGACAGACCTCACGGGCAATCAGCCCCAGCATTTT
cdr3_aa: CASAPTDLTGNQPQHF

clone_size: .
d_call: .
v_call: TRBV4-1
j_call: TRBJ2-7
cdr3_nt: TGCGCCAGCAGCCAAGATAGGGTAGGGAGCCCCGGAAACGAGCAGTACTTC
cdr3_aa: CASSQDRVGSPGNEQYF

clone_size: .
d_call: .
v_call: TRBV4-1
j_call: TRBJ2-2
cdr3_nt: TGCGCCAGCAGCAAAGGGGGGTATGCCGGGGAGCTGTTTTTT
cdr3_aa: CASSKGGYAGELFF

clone_size: .
d_call: TRBD2
v_call: TRBV5-4
j_call: TRBJ2-5
cdr3_nt: TGTGCCAGCAGCTTGGCCGGGACTAGCGGGGGCGAGACCCAGTACTTC
cdr3_aa: CASSLAGTSGGETQYF

clone_size: .
d_call: .
v_call: TRBV7-2
j_call: TRBJ2-1
cdr3_nt: TGTGCCAGCAGCTTAGCGGGGGTCTACAATGAGCAGTTCTTC
cdr3_aa: CASSLAGVYNEQFF

clone_size: few
d_call: .
v_call: TRBV12-3/TRBV12-4
j_call: TRBJ1-3
cdr3_nt: TGTGCCAGCAGTTCGATAAGGGGAAACACCATATATTTT
cdr3_aa: CASSSIRGNTIYF

clone_size: .
d_call: .
v_call: TRBV2
j_call: TRBJ1-5
cdr3_nt: TGTGCCAGCAGTGCCCAGTCCCATAGCAATCAGCCCCAGCATTTT
cdr3_aa: CASSAQSHSNQPQHF

clone_size: once
d_call: TRBD1
v_call: TRBV2
j_call: TRBJ1-1
cdr3_nt: TGTGCCAGCAGTGAAAGGGGGCGCCTGGAAACTGAAGCTTTCTTT
cdr3_aa: CASSERGRLETEAFF

clone_size: .
d_call: .
v_call: TRBV6-4
j_call: TRBJ1-3
cdr3_nt: TGTGCCAGCAGTGACTCGCTACTTTCTGGAAACACCATATATTTT
cdr3_aa: CASSDSLLSGNTIYF

clone_size: once
d_call: .
v_call: TRBV19
j_call: TRBJ1-2
cdr3_nt: TGTGCCAGTAGTCCCCCGGGAGACAGGATTAACTATGGCTACACCTTC
cdr3_aa: CASSPPGDRINYGYTF

clone_size: .
d_call: TRBD2
v_call: TRBV6-2/TRBV6-3
j_call: TRBJ2-1
cdr3_nt: TGTGCCAGCAGTTCCGATCCGGGACTAGCGGGGATTGAGCAGTTCTTC
cdr3_aa: CASSSDPGLAGIEQFF

clone_size: .
d_call: .
v_call: TRBV10-1
j_call: TRBJ1-2
cdr3_nt: TGCGCCAGCAGTATGGACAGCTTTTATGGCTACACCTTC
cdr3_aa: CASSMDSFYGYTF

clone_size: .
d_call: TRBD1
v_call: TRBV5-6
j_call: TRBJ1-2
cdr3_nt: TGTGCCAGCAGCCCCGGACAGGCTCGGGGCTACACCTTC
cdr3_aa: CASSPGQARGYTF

clone_size: .
d_call: .
v_call: TRBV25-1
j_call: TRBJ2-4
cdr3_nt: TGTGCCACCGTAGACTGGGTGCGGGACATTCAGTACTTC
cdr3_aa: CATVDWVRDIQYF

clone_size: .
d_call: .
v_call: TRBV4-3
j_call: TRBJ2-7
cdr3_nt: TGCGCCAGCAGCCAAAGGATTTCCTACGAGCAGTACTTC
cdr3_aa: CASSQRISYEQYF

clone_size: .
d_call: .
v_call: TRBV4-3
j_call: TRBJ2-7
cdr3_nt: TGCGCCAGCAGCCAATACAGGGCAAGCTCCTACGAGCAGTACTTC
cdr3_aa: CASSQYRASSYEQYF

clone_size: .
d_call: TRBD2
v_call: TRBV5-6
j_call: TRBJ2-7
cdr3_nt: TGTGCCAGCAGCTTTTTTAGCGGGGGAGCTACCCCACGCGAGCAGTACTTC
cdr3_aa: CASSFFSGGATPREQYF

clone_size: .
d_call: TRBD1
v_call: TRBV28
j_call: TRBJ2-7
cdr3_nt: TGTGCCAGCAGTTATGGTAGGGGTTCCGGGACAGTTACCTACGAGCAGTACTTC
cdr3_aa: CASSYGRGSGTVTYEQYF

clone_size: .
d_call: .
v_call: TRBV6-5
j_call: TRBJ1-4
cdr3_nt: TGTGCCAGCAGTTACTCAACGGGAGGAAAACTGTTTTTT
cdr3_aa: CASSYSTGGKLFF

clone_size: .
d_call: .
v_call: TRBV6-5
j_call: TRBJ2-3
cdr3_nt: TGTGCCAGCAGTTTTCTTAGCTATACAGATACGCAGTATTTT
cdr3_aa: CASSFLSYTDTQYF

clone_size: few
d_call: .
v_call: TRBV25-1
j_call: TRBJ2-3
cdr3_nt: TGTGCCAGCAGTGGCCCCGGCACAGATACGCAGTATTTT
cdr3_aa: CASSGPGTDTQYF

clone_size: .
d_call: .
v_call: TRBV6-5
j_call: TRBJ1-5
cdr3_nt: TGTGCCAGCAGTTACGGGGTAAATCAGCCCCAGCATTTT
cdr3_aa: CASSYGVNQPQHF

clone_size: .
d_call: TRBD2
v_call: TRBV5-8
j_call: TRBJ2-1
cdr3_nt: TGTGCCAGCAGCTTGGCCCCAGCGGGGGCCGCCAATGAGCAGTTCTTC
cdr3_aa: CASSLAPAGAANEQFF

clone_size: .
d_call: .
v_call: TRBV10-3
j_call: TRBJ2-3
cdr3_nt: TGTGCCATCAGTGAGATCCCTCAGACAGATACGCAGTATTTT
cdr3_aa: CAISEIPQTDTQYF

clone_size: .
d_call: TRBD1
v_call: TRBV3-1/TRBV3-2
j_call: TRBJ2-6
cdr3_nt: TGTGCCAGCAGCCAAGGCGGGACAGGGCTGAAGGGGGCCAACGTCCTGACTTTC
cdr3_aa: CASSQGGTGLKGANVLTF